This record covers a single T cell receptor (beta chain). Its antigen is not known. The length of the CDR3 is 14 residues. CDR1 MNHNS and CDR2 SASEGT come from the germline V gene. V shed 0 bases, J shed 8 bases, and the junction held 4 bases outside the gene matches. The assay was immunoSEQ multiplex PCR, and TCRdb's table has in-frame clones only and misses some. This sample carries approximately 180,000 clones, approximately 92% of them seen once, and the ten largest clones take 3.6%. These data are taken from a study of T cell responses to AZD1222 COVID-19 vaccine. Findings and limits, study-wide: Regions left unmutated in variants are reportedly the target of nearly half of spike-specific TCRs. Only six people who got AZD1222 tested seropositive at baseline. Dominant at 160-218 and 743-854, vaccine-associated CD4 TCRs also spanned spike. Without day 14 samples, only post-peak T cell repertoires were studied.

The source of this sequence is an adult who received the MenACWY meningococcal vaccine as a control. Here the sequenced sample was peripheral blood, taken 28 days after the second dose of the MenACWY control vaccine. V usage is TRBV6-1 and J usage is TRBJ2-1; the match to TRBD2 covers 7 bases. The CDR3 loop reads CASSEAVAGDEQFF. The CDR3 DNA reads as TGTGCCAGCAGTGAAGCGGTAGCGGGCGATGAGCAGTTCTTC.